This record looks at one T cell receptor beta chain sequence and its context. Its matching antigen is unknown. From germline, CDR1 is LGHNA and CDR2 YNFKEQ. V was shortened by 0 bases and J by 3 bases, with 0 bases between the two germline ends. CDR3 length: 12 residues. The use of a sample-barcoded 5' primer and a J-beta primer mix characterized a second PCR of about 7 to 12 cycles. TCRdb re-analysed the 5' RACE reads in MiXCR, keeping a single row per CDR3 protein. In the table there are almost 800,000 distinct CDR3 sequences, about three fifths of which are singletons. The data originate from a study of blood T cells in healthy people across ages. Study-wide results and limits: Calculation of diversity from one million T cells yielded estimates considered to be underestimates. The long-lived group displayed more naive CD4+ cells, plus higher diversity, than the aged donors did.

The receptor was isolated from a man under 40 in good health. Source material: blood. This chain connects TRBV4-2 to TRBJ1-3; D gene uncertain. CDR3 amino acids: CASSQDGNTIYF. CDR3 in DNA: TGTGCCAGCAGCCAAGATGGAAACACCATATATTTT.